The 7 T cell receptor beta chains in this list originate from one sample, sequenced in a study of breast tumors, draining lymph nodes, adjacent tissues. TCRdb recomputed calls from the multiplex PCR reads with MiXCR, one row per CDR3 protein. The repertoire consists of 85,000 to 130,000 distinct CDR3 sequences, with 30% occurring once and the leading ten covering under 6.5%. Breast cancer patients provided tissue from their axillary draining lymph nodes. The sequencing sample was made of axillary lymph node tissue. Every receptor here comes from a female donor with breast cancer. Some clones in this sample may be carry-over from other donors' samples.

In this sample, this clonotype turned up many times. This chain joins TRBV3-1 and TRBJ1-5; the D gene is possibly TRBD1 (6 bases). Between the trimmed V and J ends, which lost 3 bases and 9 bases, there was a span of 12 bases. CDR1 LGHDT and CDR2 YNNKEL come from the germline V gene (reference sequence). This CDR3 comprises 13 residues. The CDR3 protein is CASSQGAGGPQHF. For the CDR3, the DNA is TGTGCCAGCAGCCAGGGGGCTGGAGGGCCCCAGCATTTT.

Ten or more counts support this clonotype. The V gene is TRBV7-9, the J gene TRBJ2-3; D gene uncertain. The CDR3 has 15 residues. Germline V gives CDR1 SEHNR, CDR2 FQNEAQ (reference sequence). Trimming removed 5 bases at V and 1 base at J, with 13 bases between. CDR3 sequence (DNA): TGTGCCAGCAGCGCGGACCCTAGACGCACAGATACGCAGTATTTT. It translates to CASSADPRRTDTQYF.

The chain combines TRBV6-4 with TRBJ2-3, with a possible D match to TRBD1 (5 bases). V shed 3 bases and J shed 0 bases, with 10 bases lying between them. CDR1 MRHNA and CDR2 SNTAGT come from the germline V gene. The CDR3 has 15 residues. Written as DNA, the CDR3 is TGTGCCAGCAGTGAGGGGCAGACCAGCACAGATACGCAGTATTTT. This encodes CASSEGQTSTDTQYF.

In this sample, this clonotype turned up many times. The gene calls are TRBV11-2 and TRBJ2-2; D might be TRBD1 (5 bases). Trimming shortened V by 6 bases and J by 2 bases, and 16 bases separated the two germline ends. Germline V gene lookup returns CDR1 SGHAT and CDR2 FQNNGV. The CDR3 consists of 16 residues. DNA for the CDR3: TGTGCCAGCAGACTAAGGGGTGGAAGAAACACCGGGGAGCTGTTTTTT. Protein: CASRLRGGRNTGELFF.

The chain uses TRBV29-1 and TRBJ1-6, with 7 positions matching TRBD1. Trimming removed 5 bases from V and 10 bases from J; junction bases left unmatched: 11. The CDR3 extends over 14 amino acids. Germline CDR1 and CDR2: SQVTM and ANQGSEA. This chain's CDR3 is CSVWAGGRDSPLHF. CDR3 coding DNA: TGCAGCGTTTGGGCAGGGGGAAGGGACTCACCCCTCCACTTT. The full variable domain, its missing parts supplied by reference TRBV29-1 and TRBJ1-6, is SAVISQKPSRDICQRGTSLTIQCQVDSQVTMMFWYRQQPGQSLTLIATANQGSEATYESGFVIDKFPISRPNLTFSTLTVSNMSPEDSSIYLCSVWAGGRDSPLHFGNGTRLTVT.

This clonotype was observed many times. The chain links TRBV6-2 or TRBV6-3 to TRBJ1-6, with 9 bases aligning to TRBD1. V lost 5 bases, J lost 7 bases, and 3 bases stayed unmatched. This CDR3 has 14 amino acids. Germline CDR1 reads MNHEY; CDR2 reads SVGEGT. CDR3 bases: TGTGCCAGCAGTACAGGGGGCCGGAATTCACCCCTCCACTTT. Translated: CASSTGGRNSPLHF.

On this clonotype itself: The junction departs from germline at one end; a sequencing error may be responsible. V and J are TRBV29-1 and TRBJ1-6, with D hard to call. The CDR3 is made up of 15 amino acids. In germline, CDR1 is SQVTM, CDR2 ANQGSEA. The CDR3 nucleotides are TGCAGCGTTGAAGATTTGGGATACTATAATCCACCCCTCCACTTT. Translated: CSVEDLGYYNPPLHF.